The rows below give T cell receptor beta chains drawn from one sample of a study of identical twins. TCRdb itself ran the 5' RACE reads through MiXCR, one entry per CDR3 protein. The repertoire holds a few hundred thousand distinct CDR3 sequences, with roughly 18% as singletons. The specimen sequenced was naive T cells sorted from blood. These TCRs come from a man between 45 and 60 years old in good health. Both conserved end residues are part of each CDR3. A D gene is named only where the DNA matches it firmly. Where a row states a size, it is once, few, many or the class of an expanded clone; other rows omit it.

12 | . | TRBJ2-3 | many | TRBV11-2 | TGTGCCAGCAGCCAGGACTACGAGTTTGCGTATTTT | CASSQDYEFAYF
15 | TRBD2 | TRBJ2-7 | . | TRBV20-1 | TGCAGTGCTAGAAGGGCTAGCGGGAGTATCTACGAGCAGTACTTC | CSARRASGSIYEQYF
16 | TRBD2 | TRBJ2-5 | many | TRBV5-6 | TGTGCCAGCAGCCGCTCGACTAGCGGGAGCTGGAAGACCCAGTACTTC | CASSRSTSGSWKTQYF
13 | . | TRBJ2-1 | . | TRBV24-1 | TGTGCCACAACAGGGGGGGCCTACAATGAGCAGTTCTTC | CATTGGAYNEQFF
16 | TRBD1 | TRBJ1-5 | . | TRBV27 | TGTGCCAGCAGTTCTTGGACAGGGGGCGTCAATCAGCCCCAGCATTTT | CASSSWTGGVNQPQHF
16 | TRBD1 | TRBJ1-2 | few | TRBV25-1 | TGTGCCAGCAGTGAAACTCCGGGACAGAGTAACTATGGCTACACCTTC | CASSETPGQSNYGYTF
15 | . | TRBJ1-2 | many | TRBV15 | TGTGCCACCAGCAGAGGGCCAGACGTTCTCTATGGCTACACCTTC | CATSRGPDVLYGYTF
15 | . | TRBJ2-3 | . | TRBV7-9 | TGTGCCAGCACCAATACCCGGTCCGGGTCAGATACGCAGTATTTT | CASTNTRSGSDTQYF
18 | . | TRBJ1-4 | . | TRBV20-1 | TGCAGTGCTAGAGATGCAAGGGACCAGGGTTCAACTAATGAAAAACTGTTTTTT | CSARDARDQGSTNEKLFF
17 | . | TRBJ2-3 | many | TRBV6-1 | TGTGCCAGCAGGGCTTGGTTTGGGGGAGGAAGCACGAATACGCAGTATTTT | CASRAWFGGGSTNTQYF